Below, 2 T cell receptor beta chains from the same sample are listed, as sequenced in a study of blood T cell repertoires in COVID-19. Method: immunoSEQ multiplex PCR; TCRdb's copy keeps in-frame clones and lacks some. The sample carries over 90,000 clones, around 87% recorded once. Sequencing input: peripheral blood. The receptors here all came from a man aged 50 to 60 with active or convalescent COVID-19.

The V gene is TRBV19, the J gene TRBJ2-2; 8 positions agree with TRBD1. The trim removed 0 bases at V and 6 bases at J, leaving 3 bases unmatched. Looked up from germline, CDR1 is LNHDA and CDR2 is SQIVND (reference sequence). The CDR3 covers 15 residues. The CDR3 sequence is CASSIDRGHAGELFF. In nucleotides, the CDR3 is TGTGCCAGTAGTATAGACAGGGGGCATGCCGGGGAGCTGTTTTTT.

CDR3 sequence: CASSPREKGNQPQHF. CDR3 DNA: TGTGCCAGTAGTCCCAGGGAAAAGGGCAATCAGCCCCAGCATTTT. The rearrangement joins TRBV19 to TRBJ1-5, with TRBD1 as a possible D gene (5 bases). With 5 bases removed from V and 2 bases from J, the gap between germline ends came to 13 bases. The CDR3 is 15 amino acids. CDR1 and CDR2 from the germline V gene are LNHDA and SQIVND (reference sequence). Full variable domain (missing parts from reference TRBV19 and TRBJ1-5): DGGITQSPKYLFRKEGQNVTLSCEQNLNHDAMYWYRQDPGQGLRLIYYSQIVNDFQKGDIAEGYSVSREKKESFPLTVTSAQKNPTAFYLCASSPREKGNQPQHFGDGTRLSIL.